The present entry profiles one T cell receptor beta chain with its context. Its antigen remains unidentified. The sample is drawn from a study of cytomegalovirus exposure and HLA in healthy donors. General study findings and limits: Per a later analysis, HLA-associated TCR beta chains showed more clonal expansion than other, equally common TCR beta chains. Associated with HLA alleles at 0.05 false discovery rate in a later analysis were about 17,000 TCR beta sequences. A missense variant in DCLRE1C was later tied to TCR beta V- and J-gene trimming.

V shed 0 bases and J shed 8 bases, with 14 bases lying between them. CDR3 length: 15 amino acids. In germline, CDR1 is MNHEY, CDR2 SVGAGI. With 60 Vbeta and 13 Jbeta primers, the PCR was carried out. TCRdb keeps only in-frame clones here, not all; method: immunoSEQ multiplex PCR. The sample shows roughly 120,000 clones, less than 85% of them seen only once. The rearrangement uses TRBV6-5 and TRBJ2-1; no definite D call. Sequenced: PBMCs. The receptor's source is a male donor in good health and CMV-seronegative. Here the CDR3 DNA reads TGTGCCAGCAGTTACTCGTCGGGTCTCGACGATGAGCAGTTCTTC. This codes for CASSYSSGLDDEQFF.